The sequence of this T cell receptor (beta chain) was determined in a study of beta chain features in type 1 diabetes. The investigators reverse transcribed all of the isolated RNA, so they sequenced expressed TCRB transcripts. Method: immunoSEQ multiplex PCR; TCRdb's copy keeps in-frame clones and lacks some. Of fewer than 150,000 clones listed, less than 9% are singletons. About 110 mL of blood, on average, came from one heparinised draw per donor. Cell sorting via CD45RO/CCR7/CD25/CD127/CD95/CD27 was performed to obtain CD4+ naive, central memory, regulatory and stem cell-like memory cells. Trimming shortened V by 5 bases and J by 11 bases, and 12 bases separated the two germline ends. CDR3 length: 11 residues. CDR1 and CDR2 (germline): SEHNR, FQNEAQ (reference sequence). Study findings and constraints: Comparison showed that naive, central memory and Treg TCRB repertoires appeared more similar among patients than among healthy donors.

For this clone: Its cognate antigen is unknown.

This TCR came from a woman in her 30s in good health. This chain links TRBV7-9 with TRBJ2-5; TRBD2 is a possible D gene (6 bases). Sequenced: central memory CD4+ T cells from blood. CDR3 in DNA: TGTGCCAGCAGCGTATCGGGGGAGCAGTACTTC. This codes for CASSVSGEQYF.